The next 17 T cell receptor beta chains were all read from a single sample in a study of blood T cells in healthy people across ages. The authors ran a second PCR of roughly 6 to 12 cycles using a sample-barcoded 5' primer and a J-beta primer mix. Using its own MiXCR run on the 5' RACE reads, TCRdb lists one record per CDR3 protein. The sample carries roughly 1.7 million distinct CDR3 sequences, 30% to 35% recorded once. Sequences were obtained from blood. The receptors originated from a woman aged 25 to 39 in good health.

This sequence joins TRBV29-1 and TRBJ2-5; TRBD1 is a possible D gene (7 bases). Germline V gene sequence: CDR1 SQVTM, CDR2 ANQGSEA. V lost 4 bases and J 5 bases, leaving 20 bases between the germline ends. The CDR3 spans 15 residues. CDR3 bases: TGCAGCGTTGTAGGAGGGATTGGGACAGTGGAGACCCAGTACTTC. Its protein product is CSVVGGIGTVETQYF.

Here the CDR3 DNA reads TGTGCCAGTAGTATAGTGCCAGGGGTCGGCAACTATGGCTACACCTTC. This codes for CASSIVPGVGNYGYTF. The J gene is TRBJ1-2, the V gene TRBV19, with TRBD1 as a possible D gene (6 bases). This CDR3 has 16 amino acids. V was trimmed by 1 base and J by 2 bases, leaving 14 bases between them. Germline V gives CDR1 LNHDA, CDR2 SQIVND (reference sequence).

V and J are TRBV20-1 and TRBJ2-7; tentatively, D is TRBD1 or TRBD2 (5 bases each). Judging by the DNA end, TRBJ2-5 fits better; the J call may be wrong. Germline CDR1 DFQATT, CDR2 SNEGSKA (reference sequence). The CDR3 is 13 residues long. CDR3 sequence: CSASRDPKKTQYF. The CDR3 DNA reads as TGCAGTGCTAGCCGGGACCCAAAGAAGACCCAGTACTTC.

This clonotype has just a few counts. The chain couples TRBV12-3 or TRBV12-4 to TRBJ2-1, with unresolved D. The CDR3 consists of 14 residues. Trimming stripped 3 bases from V and 5 bases from J, with 11 bases between. The CDR3 DNA sequence: TGTGCCAGCAGTTTGCGGAGTGGCGACAATGAGCAGTTCTTC. Encoded protein: CASSLRSGDNEQFF.

J is TRBJ2-1 and V is TRBV7-9, with 10 bases matching TRBD1. V dropped 1 base and J dropped 6; count of bases not matched to a gene: 12. This CDR3 is 18 amino acids long. The germline V gene encodes CDR1 SEHNR and CDR2 FQNEAQ (reference sequence). As DNA, the CDR3 is TGTGCCAGCAGCTTAGATCGTTGGGGACAGGGGAAAGGCAATGAGCAGTTCTTC. The encoded protein is CASSLDRWGQGKGNEQFF.

This clonotype has more than one count but fewer than ten. A junction end diverges from the germline sequence, so it may reflect a read error. This sequence joins TRBV5-1 and TRBJ2-5, with 7 bases fitting TRBD1. This CDR3 region has 12 residues. Germline CDR1 and CDR2: SGHRS and YFSETQ. Here the CDR3 reads CASSPDRESQYF. CDR3 bases: TGCGCCAGCAGCCCCGACAGGGAGAGCCAGTACTTC.

V usage is TRBV15 and J usage is TRBJ2-3; 10 positions match TRBD2. Trimming at V came to 0 bases and at J to 4 bases, leaving 7 bases not matched to a gene. This CDR3 region has 17 residues. CDR1 LNHNV and CDR2 YYDKDF come from the germline V gene (reference sequence). DNA for the CDR3: TGTGCCACCAGCAGAGATCCCACTAGCGGGATCTCAGATACGCAGTATTTT. Translation: CATSRDPTSGISDTQYF. The complete variable domain, with remaining parts taken from reference TRBV15 and TRBJ2-3, reads DAMVIQNPRYQVTQFGKPVTLSCSQTLNHNVMYWYQQKSSQAPKLLFHYYDKDFNNEADTPDNFQSRRPNTSFCFLDIRSPGLGDTAMYLCATSRDPTSGISDTQYFGPGTRLTVL.

This clonotype occurred a few times. In DNA, the CDR3 is TGTGCCAGCAGTTCGGTGAGACAGTTTTCCCCGTACTTC. Its protein product is CASSSVRQFSPYF. The chain links TRBV27 to TRBJ2-7, with D tentatively TRBD1 (5 bases). V was pared by 4 bases and J by 12 bases, with 19 bases between. The CDR3 covers 13 residues. Germline CDR1 MNHEY, CDR2 SMNVEV (reference sequence).

This chain joins TRBV4-1 and TRBJ2-5; TRBD2 matches 9 bases. The V and J ends lost 0 bases and 5 bases, in that order; junction bases with no gene match: 13. The CDR3 is made up of 18 amino acids. Per the germline V gene, CDR1 is MGHRA and CDR2 is YSYEKL. This chain's CDR3 is CASSQDLLAGSTQETQYF. The CDR3 nucleotides read TGCGCCAGCAGCCAAGATCTGCTAGCGGGGTCCACCCAGGAGACCCAGTACTTC.

A single count supports this clonotype. The V and J genes are TRBV20-1 and TRBJ2-2; perhaps TRBD1 as D (6 bases). This CDR3 comprises 17 residues. Germline V gene lookup returns CDR1 DFQATT and CDR2 SNEGSKA (reference sequence). The V end was cut by 6 bases, the J end by 7 bases, with 27 bases between. The CDR3 loop is CSAEPTGKLASGGELFF. In DNA, the CDR3 is TGCAGTGCGGAACCGACAGGAAAGCTCGCGTCAGGCGGGGAGCTGTTTTTT.

The V and J genes are TRBV12-3 or TRBV12-4 and TRBJ1-2; possible D gene TRBD1, 6 bases. CDR3 size: 14 residues. Trimming removed 6 bases at V and 2 bases at J, with 13 bases between. DNA for the CDR3: TGTGCCAGCAGGTTAACAGGGATGAACTATGGCTACACCTTC. Translated: CASRLTGMNYGYTF.

Concerning this clonotype: This may be a read error, as it is one base from a much larger clone. The chain carries TRBV29-1 and TRBJ2-3; TRBD1 aligns across 7 bases. CDR1 and CDR2 (germline): SQVTM, ANQGSEA. The CDR3 contains 18 residues. The CDR3 loop reads CSVDGWDRQGVGTDTRYF. The CDR3 nucleotides are TGCAGCGTTGACGGCTGGGACAGACAAGGGGTAGGCACAGATACGCGGTATTTT.

V and J are TRBV12-3 or TRBV12-4 and TRBJ1-5, with D possibly matching TRBD1 (6 bases). Trimming cost V 3 bases and J 5 bases, with 14 bases left between them. CDR3 size: 15 residues. The CDR3 region is CASSFQGNQYQPQHF. The CDR3 DNA sequence: TGTGCCAGCAGTTTCCAGGGGAATCAGTATCAGCCCCAGCATTTT.

This clonotype has at least ten counts. V is TRBV29-1 and J is TRBJ2-7; D uncertain. Germline V gives CDR1 SQVTM, CDR2 ANQGSEA. Trimming removed 6 bases from V and 1 base from J, with 10 bases in between. This CDR3 region has 12 residues. CDR3 sequence reads: CSVTHRSYEQYF. As DNA, the CDR3 is TGCAGCGTGACCCATCGGTCCTACGAGCAGTACTTC.

This clonotype was seen only a few times. This sequence joins TRBV5-5 and TRBJ1-4, with 9 nucleotides matching TRBD1. The CDR3 loop spans 14 amino acids. V lost 3 bases and J lost 8; bases outside the gene matches: 5. Germline CDR1 and CDR2: SGHKS and YYEKEE (reference sequence). This chain's CDR3 is CASSYRGPEEKLFF. DNA for the CDR3: TGTGCCAGCAGCTACAGGGGGCCTGAGGAAAAACTGTTTTTT.

This clonotype was detected only a few times. This chain joins TRBV4-1 and TRBJ2-1; D is possibly TRBD1 or TRBD2 (5 bases each). Looked up from germline, CDR1 is MGHRA and CDR2 is YSYEKL. This CDR3 has 13 residues. Between the trimmed V and J ends, which lost 8 bases and 5 bases, there was a span of 13 bases. The CDR3 spells CASGEGPNNEQFF. Here the CDR3 DNA reads TGCGCCAGCGGCGAGGGACCTAACAATGAGCAGTTCTTC.

Only a few counts were recorded for this clonotype. This sequence joins TRBV5-1 and TRBJ1-6, with D possibly matching TRBD1 (6 bases). Germline-derived CDR1 and CDR2 are SGHRS and YFSETQ. The V and J ends lost 7 bases and 8 bases respectively, with 22 bases between them. This CDR3 contains 16 residues. This chain's CDR3 is CASGTLTGEFHSPLHF. In DNA form, the CDR3 reads TGCGCCAGCGGAACCCTGACAGGAGAATTTCATTCACCCCTCCACTTT.